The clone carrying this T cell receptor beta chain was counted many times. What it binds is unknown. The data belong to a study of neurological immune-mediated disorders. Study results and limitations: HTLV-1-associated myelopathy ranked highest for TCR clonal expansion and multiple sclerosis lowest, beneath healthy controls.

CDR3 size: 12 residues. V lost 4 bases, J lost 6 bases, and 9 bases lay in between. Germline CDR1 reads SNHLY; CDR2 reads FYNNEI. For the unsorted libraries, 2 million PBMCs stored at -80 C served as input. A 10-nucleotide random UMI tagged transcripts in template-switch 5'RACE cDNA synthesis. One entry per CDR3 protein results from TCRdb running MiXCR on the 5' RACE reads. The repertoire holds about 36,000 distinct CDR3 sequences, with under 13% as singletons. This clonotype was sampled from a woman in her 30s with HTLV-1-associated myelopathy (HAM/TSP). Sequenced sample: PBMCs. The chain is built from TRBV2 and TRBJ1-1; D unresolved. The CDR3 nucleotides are TGTGCCAGCAGTGGTGACAAGTCTGAAGCTTTCTTT. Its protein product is CASSGDKSEAFF.